This T cell receptor (beta chain) was sequenced in a study of T cells after yellow fever vaccination. Study-wide results and caveats: Reappearance after the booster was seen for most primary-vaccination clones, at 96% CD4 and around 90% CD8.

Germline CDR1 is SGHAT and CDR2 is FQNNGV. The CDR3 is made up of 15 amino acids. V shed 5 bases and J 10 bases; nucleotides not matched to a gene: 11. TCRdb ran MiXCR on the 5' RACE reads and lists one entry per CDR3 protein. The sample lists more than 450,000 distinct CDR3 sequences; around a fifth were seen once. This clonotype showed up many times. Its antigen is unidentified. The specimen was PBMCs, collected about 21 days after the first yellow fever vaccination. The clonotype was recovered from a man in his late teens or twenties who received the YFV17D yellow fever vaccine. J is TRBJ1-6 and V is TRBV11-2, with 7 nucleotides matching TRBD1. In nucleotides, the CDR3 is TGTGCCAGCAGCCCATCAAGACAGGGCTTATCACCCCTCCACTTT. Translation: CASSPSRQGLSPLHF.